This note documents a single T cell receptor beta chain sequence. Its antigen specificity is not known. No much larger clonotype is one base removed from it; base qualities were not supplied. The data stem from a study of blood T cell repertoires in COVID-19 (dated by TCRdb to about 2020). With respect to the entire study: The collaborator samples originated in the United States, Italy and Spain and spanned the acute and convalescent phases of COVID-19. Nearly every sample came with metadata listing a de-identified subject ID, COVID-19 status, age in years and sex. Where HLA class I and class II types were available, the types were taken from metadata supplied by the sample provider, not from assay-based typing. A freely available public database, intended as a resource for researchers studying the immune response to SARS-CoV-2, is where the repertoires were released. Deeply sampled blood TCRbeta repertoires from subjects exposed to, actively infected with, or recovered from COVID-19 were included in the dataset. The samples were drawn from two sources: the first 160 participants of the ongoing ImmuneRACE study, and over 950 subjects contributed by 6 global collaborators. The material from the prospective study consisted of cDNA or gDNA derived from T cells, B-cell-depleted T cells, or PBMCs. Results the study describes overall, beyond this receptor: The amount of clinical and demographic metadata varied by source and participant and was provided uncurated.

At one collaborating source in Seattle, patients were enrolled during active infection and were followed longitudinally through the course of disease. Whole blood was collected in K2EDTA tubes by collaborating institutions according to the institutions' own protocols. For TCRbeta analysis, collaborators shipped samples as frozen whole blood, isolated PBMCs, or DNA extracted from either of those sample types. V is cut by 0 bases and J by 5 bases, and the space between the germline ends is 10 bases. The germline V gene encodes CDR1 LGHDT and CDR2 YNNKEL (reference sequence). There are 14 amino acids in the CDR3, from cysteine to phenylalanine inclusive. Only the CDR3 DNA is retained, 42 bases long and in frame from the first base. TCRbeta CDR3 regions were amplified from genomic DNA using the immunoSEQ Assay, a bias-controlled multiplex PCR. Regarding the original processing steps: Within the assay, amplification of reference gene primers was used to estimate how many nucleated cells each sample contained. Sequence reads were collapsed and filtered to measure the absolute abundance of every unique TCRbeta CDR3 rearrangement. Productive Simpson clonality was computed per sample as the square root of Simpson's diversity index over productive rearrangements. Sourced from immuneACCESS, this table was stored by TCRdb with only in-frame sequences that have V and J called. A share of the clones is absent; for the studies checked, an unresolved V gene accounts for under half, and the remainder has no known explanation. V and J calls and clone size come straight from that table; D and trimming were deduced from the DNA. The sample includes under 200,000 clones, with 84% observed a single time. The top ten hold about 15% of the sample.

Recombination linked TRBV3-1 (or the pseudogene TRBV3-2) to TRBJ1-1; no D gene is confidently identified. Sequenced: peripheral blood. This TCR was recovered from a woman between 65 and 79 years old with COVID-19, enrolled during active disease. The CDR3 loop reads CASSQELPGTEAFF. DNA sequence: TGTGCCAGCAGCCAAGAATTACCGGGGACTGAAGCTTTCTTT.